Following are 3 T cell receptor beta chains from one sample sequenced in a study of T cell responses to AZD1222 COVID-19 vaccine. The protocol was immunoSEQ multiplex PCR, while the TCRdb copy is restricted to in-frame clones and leaves out a portion. The sample has around 120,000 clones; 90% to 95% are singletons. The specimen comprised peripheral blood, sampled 28 days after the second AZD1222 dose. The receptors here all came from an adult who received the AZD1222 COVID-19 vaccine.

The chain joins TRBV7-2 to TRBJ2-7; a possible D gene is TRBD1 (6 bases). Germline V lookup: CDR1 SGHTA, CDR2 FQGNSA. The CDR3 sequence is 16 residues long. V was cut by 2 bases and J by 1 base, with 15 bases left in between. The CDR3 DNA reads as TGTGCCAGCAGCTTAAGTGATACAGGGCTTTCCTACGAGCAGTACTTC. Translation gives CASSLSDTGLSYEQYF.

V usage is TRBV28 and J usage is TRBJ1-2; TRBD1 matches at 11 bases. Germline trimming cut 11 bases from V and 3 bases from J; bases unmatched to any gene: 8. The CDR3 loop spans 14 amino acids. Germline CDR1 is MDHEN and CDR2 is SYDVKM. The CDR3 bases are TGTGCCTGCCGAGGGACAGGGGGTTACTATGGCTACACCTTC. It encodes CACRGTGGYYGYTF.

With respect to this clone: The same CDR3 can be traced to other DNA sequences in this sample. This rearrangement joins TRBV5-1 to TRBJ2-5; no reliable D call. Trimming cost V 2 bases and J 2 bases, with 1 base left between them. The CDR3 totals 11 residues. CDR1 is SGHRS, CDR2 YFSETQ, per germline. The CDR3 loop is CASSLQETQYF. The DNA of the CDR3 is TGCGCCAGCAGCTTACAAGAGACCCAGTACTTC.